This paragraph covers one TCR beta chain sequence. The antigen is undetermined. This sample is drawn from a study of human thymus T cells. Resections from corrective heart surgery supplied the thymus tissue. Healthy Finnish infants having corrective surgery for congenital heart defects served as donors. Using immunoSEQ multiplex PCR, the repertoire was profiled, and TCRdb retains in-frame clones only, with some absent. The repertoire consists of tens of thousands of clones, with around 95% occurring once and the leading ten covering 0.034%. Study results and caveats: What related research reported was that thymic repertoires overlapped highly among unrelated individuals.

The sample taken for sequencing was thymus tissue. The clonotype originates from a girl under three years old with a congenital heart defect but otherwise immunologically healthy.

The CDR3 loop reads CASSQAGPGANVLTF. CDR3 nucleotide sequence: TGTGCCAGCAGCCAGGCAGGGCCAGGGGCCAACGTCCTGACTTTC. The chain is built from TRBV7-3 and TRBJ2-6, with D possibly matching TRBD1 (5 bases). CDR3 length equals 15 residues. Trimming removed 5 bases at V and 4 bases at J, with 12 bases between. In germline, CDR1 is SGHTA, CDR2 FQGTGA.